This TCR beta chain is drawn from a study of T cell responses to AZD1222 COVID-19 vaccine. Overall study results and limits: Just five or six AZD1222 recipients were seropositive at baseline.

Comment on this clone: As yet, its antigen is unknown.

Germline-derived CDR1 and CDR2 are SGHRS and YFSETQ. V lost 4 bases to trimming and J lost 6 bases; unmatched junction nucleotides: 11. The CDR3 contains 15 residues. Sequenced by immunoSEQ multiplex PCR; TCRdb stores in-frame clones only, minus some. The sample has 140,000 to 150,000 clones, about 87% seen once; the top ten hold less than 15%. The sequence derives from an adult in good health. The chain uses TRBV5-1 and TRBJ1-2, with 8 positions matching TRBD1. The material sequenced was peripheral blood, taken on day 0 of AZD1222 vaccination. The CDR3 sequence: CASSLDRGGRDGYTF. The CDR3 DNA sequence: TGCGCCAGCAGCCTCGACAGGGGCGGCCGGGATGGCTACACCTTC.